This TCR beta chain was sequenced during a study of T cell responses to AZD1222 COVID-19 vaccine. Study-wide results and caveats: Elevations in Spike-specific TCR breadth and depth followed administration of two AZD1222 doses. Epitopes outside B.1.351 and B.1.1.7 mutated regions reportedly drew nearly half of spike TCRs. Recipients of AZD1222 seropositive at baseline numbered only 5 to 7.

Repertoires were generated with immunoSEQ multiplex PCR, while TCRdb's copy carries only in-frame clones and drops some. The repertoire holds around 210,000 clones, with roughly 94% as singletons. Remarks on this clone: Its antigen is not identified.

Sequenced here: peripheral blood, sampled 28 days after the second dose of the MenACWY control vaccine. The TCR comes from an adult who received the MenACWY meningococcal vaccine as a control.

CDR3 nucleotides: TGTGCCAGCGGGGTGCTAGCGCAGAACACCGGGGAGCTGTTTTTT. The encoded protein is CASGVLAQNTGELFF. The chain joins TRBV6-5 to TRBJ2-2; perhaps TRBD2 as D (6 bases). V lost 8 bases and J 1 base, leaving 14 bases between the germline ends. CDR1 is MNHEY, CDR2 SVGAGI, per germline. The CDR3 sequence is 15 residues long.